The next 28 T cell receptor beta chains were all read from a single sample in a study of T cells in Graves' hyperthyroidism and ophthalmopathy. Amplification of TCR beta CDR3 regions used RNA as the template. An initial round of RT-PCR targeting the TCR CDR3 relied on the HTBI primer set. TCRdb re-called the multiplex PCR reads with MiXCR, one entry per CDR3 protein. The profile shows 600,000 to 700,000 distinct CDR3 sequences, roughly 15% of them singletons. The sequencing input was blood. The receptors were sampled from a woman aged 40 to 55 with Graves' ophthalmopathy.

This chain connects TRBV9 to TRBJ1-5; the D is unclear. The germline V and J ends were trimmed by 4 bases and 0 bases, with 17 bases remaining between them. There are 17 residues in the CDR3. From germline, CDR1 is SGDLS and CDR2 YYNGEE. CDR3 protein: CASSSRQRPYSNQPQHF. The CDR3 DNA is TGTGCCAGCAGCTCACGCCAGAGACCTTATAGCAATCAGCCCCAGCATTTT.

V and J are TRBV19 and TRBJ1-3; D is ambiguous. Germline-derived CDR1 and CDR2 are LNHDA and SQIVND (reference sequence). V lost 5 bases and J 0 bases, leaving 8 bases between the germline ends. This CDR3 has 14 residues. Written as DNA, the CDR3 is TGTGCCAGTAGTTTTACAACCTCTGGAAACACCATATATTTT. Its protein product is CASSFTTSGNTIYF.

Ten or more counts support this clonotype. V is TRBV7-2 and J is TRBJ2-7; no firm D call. The CDR3 loop spans 15 amino acids. Trimming removed 4 bases from V and 4 bases from J, with 17 bases in between. CDR1 is SGHTA, CDR2 FQGNSA, per germline. Written as DNA, the CDR3 is TGTGCCAGCAGCTGGAAAGGTTTAAGTGGTTACGAGCAGTACTTC. Amino acid sequence: CASSWKGLSGYEQYF.

Many counts were recorded for this clonotype. This sequence joins TRBV7-2 and TRBJ2-5; 7 bases align to TRBD2. The germline CDR1 and CDR2 sequences are SGHTA and FQGNSA. The CDR3 contains 17 residues. Trimming cost V 2 bases and J 1 base; bases outside gene matches: 10. The CDR3: CASSLTRAGNGQETQYF. Here the CDR3 DNA reads TGTGCCAGCAGCTTAACCCGAGCGGGAAACGGCCAAGAGACCCAGTACTTC. The whole variable domain, filled in from reference TRBV7-2 and TRBJ2-5, reads GAGVSQSPSNKVTEKGKDVELRCDPISGHTALYWYRQSLGQGLEFLIYFQGNSAPDKSGLPSDRFSAERTGGSVSTLTIQRTQQEDSAVYLCASSLTRAGNGQETQYFGPGTRLLVL.

This clonotype has ten or more counts. V gene TRBV28 combines with J gene TRBJ2-7, with D perhaps TRBD1 (5 bases). The ends were cut back, 2 bases at V and 0 bases at J, with 14 bases in the middle. The CDR3 totals 16 residues. In germline, CDR1 is MDHEN, CDR2 SYDVKM. Here the CDR3 reads CASSLNGALSSYEQYF. The CDR3 nucleotides are TGTGCCAGCAGTTTAAATGGGGCCCTAAGCTCCTACGAGCAGTACTTC.

This clonotype was seen at least ten times. The gene calls are TRBV2 and TRBJ2-7; 8 nucleotides match TRBD1. Germline CDR1 reads SNHLY; CDR2 reads FYNNEI. The CDR3 loop spans 14 amino acids. V lost 8 bases, J lost 1 base, and 7 bases stayed unmatched. The CDR3 nucleotides are TGTGCCAGCTCGGTGAGGACAGGGTCCTACGAGCAGTACTTC. This gives the protein CASSVRTGSYEQYF.

This clonotype was seen at least ten times. The chain uses TRBV6-1 and TRBJ2-6; unclear D gene. CDR3 length equals 15 residues. V lost 7 bases and J 0 bases, leaving 10 bases between the germline ends. CDR1 and CDR2 (germline): MNHNS, SASEGT. CDR3 region: CASTDGSSGANVLTF. CDR3 in DNA: TGTGCCAGCACGGACGGCAGCTCTGGGGCCAACGTCCTGACTTTC.

This clonotype was seen at least ten times. The rearrangement links TRBV12-3 or TRBV12-4 to TRBJ1-5; 7 nucleotides agree with TRBD1. J was trimmed by 1 base and V by 7 bases; bases with no gene match: 7. There are 15 residues in the CDR3. The CDR3 here is CASIPQTGSNQPQHF. CDR3 sequence (DNA): TGTGCCAGCATCCCCCAGACAGGGAGCAATCAGCCCCAGCATTTT.

In its sample, this clonotype was seen a few times. The rearrangement links TRBV19 to TRBJ1-1; no clear D gene. The CDR3 spans 11 residues. Germline CDR1 is LNHDA and CDR2 is SQIVND (reference sequence). Deletions cut 7 bases from V and 3 bases from J, with 6 bases between. The CDR3 is CASILDTEAFF. Written as DNA, the CDR3 is TGTGCCAGTATCCTAGACACTGAAGCTTTCTTT. The entire variable domain, with the rest obtained from reference TRBV19 and TRBJ1-1, is as follows: DGGITQSPKYLFRKEGQNVTLSCEQNLNHDAMYWYRQDPGQGLRLIYYSQIVNDFQKGDIAEGYSVSREKKESFPLTVTSAQKNPTAFYLCASILDTEAFFGQGTRLTVV.

This clonotype appeared many times. The V call is TRBV29-1, the J call TRBJ1-2, with D maybe TRBD1 (5 bases). The CDR3 consists of 14 residues. Germline-derived CDR1 and CDR2 are SQVTM and ANQGSEA. The V end lost 2 bases, the J end lost 5 bases, and 15 bases lay between the germline ends. CDR3 DNA: TGCAGCGTTGAAATGGCAGGGAAACCGTATGGCTACACCTTC. Residues: CSVEMAGKPYGYTF. The full variable domain, with the rest looked up from reference TRBV29-1 and TRBJ1-2, is SAVISQKPSRDICQRGTSLTIQCQVDSQVTMMFWYRQQPGQSLTLIATANQGSEATYESGFVIDKFPISRPNLTFSTLTVSNMSPEDSSIYLCSVEMAGKPYGYTFGSGTRLTVV.

The table lists this clonotype with many counts. This chain joins TRBV19 and TRBJ2-2, with 7 bases aligning to TRBD2. The CDR3 has 17 residues. Losses at the gene ends were 4 bases for V and 2 bases for J; bases not matched to a gene: 10. The V gene's germline CDR1 is LNHDA and CDR2 SQIVND (reference sequence). The CDR3 DNA reads TGTGCCAGTAGTAATCCCCGACAGCGGGGCAACACCGGGGAGCTGTTTTTT. It is translated as CASSNPRQRGNTGELFF.

The chain carries TRBV28 and TRBJ1-2; 11 bases match TRBD1. The V gene's germline CDR1 is MDHEN and CDR2 SYDVKM. This CDR3 region has 14 residues. With V trimmed by 4 bases and J by 6 bases, 4 bases remained unmatched. As DNA, the CDR3 is TGTGCCAGCAGTTGGGACAGGGGGATTAATGGCTACACCTTC. It is translated as CASSWDRGINGYTF.

This clonotype was counted many times. V is TRBV5-1 and J is TRBJ2-7, with a possible D match to TRBD2 (6 bases). The germline V gene encodes CDR1 SGHRS and CDR2 YFSETQ. Trimming stripped 0 bases from V and 2 bases from J, with 15 bases between. This CDR3 contains 16 residues. The CDR3 region is CASSLDSAGGPYEQYF. In DNA form, the CDR3 reads TGCGCCAGCAGCTTGGACTCTGCCGGGGGTCCCTACGAGCAGTACTTC.

This clonotype was counted ten times or more. The chain is built from TRBV6-5 and TRBJ2-7, with a tentative D call TRBD2 (5 bases). This CDR3 is built from 15 residues. Germline V lookup: CDR1 MNHEY, CDR2 SVGAGI. Trimming left V 0 bases short and J 2 bases short, with 11 bases between. CDR3 residues: CASSYSTSGTYEQYF. CDR3 nucleotides: TGTGCCAGCAGTTACTCAACTAGTGGCACCTACGAGCAGTACTTC.

This clonotype showed up many times. The rearrangement uses TRBV28 and TRBJ1-1; 10 positions match TRBD1. This CDR3 has 14 amino acids. The J segment lost 5 bases and the V segment lost 6 bases, leaving 6 bases of the junction unmatched. Germline V gives CDR1 MDHEN, CDR2 SYDVKM. The DNA for the CDR3 is TGTGCCAGCAGGAGACAGGGGGCGCAAACTGAAGCTTTCTTT. Translation: CASRRQGAQTEAFF.

The genes are TRBV3-1 and TRBJ1-2; D not resolved. The CDR3 contains 12 residues. Germline V gene sequence: CDR1 LGHDT, CDR2 YNNKEL (reference sequence). The germline V and J ends were trimmed by 2 bases and 9 bases, with 10 bases remaining between them. The DNA of the CDR3 is TGTGCCAGCAGCCAAATAGGCAGGAGCTACACCTTC. Residues: CASSQIGRSYTF.

The rearrangement links TRBV6-2 or TRBV6-3 to TRBJ1-5, with D perhaps matching TRBD1 (5 bases). Trimming took 6 bases from V and 3 from J, leaving 24 bases between them. This CDR3 contains 18 residues. Germline values: CDR1 MNHEY, CDR2 SVGEGT. This CDR3 is CASRLGVLGAGINQPQHF. Written as DNA, the CDR3 is TGTGCCAGCAGGCTGGGAGTTTTAGGGGCGGGTATCAATCAGCCCCAGCATTTT.

The V call is TRBV4-2, the J call TRBJ1-1, with TRBD1 as a possible D gene (6 bases). In germline, CDR1 is LGHNA, CDR2 YNFKEQ. The CDR3 has 13 amino acids. With 0 bases removed from V and 8 bases from J, the gap between germline ends came to 10 bases. CDR3 in DNA: TGTGCCAGCAGCCAAGATCCCCAGGGGGAAGCTTTCTTT. As protein: CASSQDPQGEAFF.

The sample holds many counts of this clonotype. V usage is TRBV14 and J usage is TRBJ2-5; weak D call: TRBD2 (6 bases). The length of the CDR3 is 18 residues. In germline, CDR1 is SGHDN, CDR2 FVKESK. Trimming left V 0 bases short and J 1 base short, with 18 bases between. DNA of the CDR3: TGTGCCAGCAGCCAAGATTCTGGTGGGCTAGCGCCCCAAGAGACCCAGTACTTC. This translates into CASSQDSGGLAPQETQYF. Variable domain in full (rest from reference TRBV14 and TRBJ2-5): EAGVTQFPSHSVIEKGQTVTLRCDPISGHDNLYWYRRVMGKEIKFLLHFVKESKQDESGMPNNRFLAERTGGTYSTLKVQPAELEDSGVYFCASSQDSGGLAPQETQYFGPGTRLLVL.

This clonotype was observed a handful of times. The chain uses TRBV4-1 and TRBJ2-1; 15 bases match TRBD2. CDR3 size: 17 residues. Trimming took 2 bases from V and 4 from J; bases not matched to a gene: 3. CDR1 is MGHRA, CDR2 YSYEKL, per germline. CDR3 coding DNA: TGCGCCAGCAGCCAACTCGGGACTAGCGGGAGGTACAATGAGCAGTTCTTC. It codes for CASSQLGTSGRYNEQFF.

This clonotype was seen repeatedly, ten times or more. The chain carries TRBV6-5 and TRBJ1-1; no definite D call. Trimming took 2 bases from V and 7 from J, leaving 2 bases between them. Per the germline V gene, CDR1 is MNHEY and CDR2 is SVGAGI. The CDR3 has 10 residues. CDR3 sequence (DNA): TGTGCCAGCAGTTACAGTGAAGCTTTCTTT. As protein: CASSYSEAFF.

In its sample, this clonotype was seen many times. The chain has TRBV6-2 or TRBV6-3 and TRBJ2-5; D ambiguous. Deletions cut 0 bases from V and 1 base from J, with 21 bases between. The germline gives CDR1 MNHEY, CDR2 SVGEGT. This CDR3 contains 19 residues. CDR3 in DNA: TGTGCCAGCAGTTACTCCGGCTCCGGATATGAGGCCACCCAAGAGACCCAGTACTTC. Encoded protein: CASSYSGSGYEATQETQYF.

V is TRBV12-3 or TRBV12-4 and J is TRBJ1-5; TRBD1 aligns across 7 bases. Trimming cost V 6 bases and J 6 bases; bases outside gene matches: 11. The CDR3 has 15 residues. The CDR3: CASSHGQDSGQPQHF. The CDR3 nucleotides read TGTGCCAGCAGCCACGGACAGGACTCAGGTCAGCCCCAGCATTTT.

This clonotype was observed at least ten times. This rearrangement joins TRBV10-3 to TRBJ2-7, with D uncertain. This CDR3 has 14 amino acids. CDR1 is ENHRY, CDR2 SYGVKD, per germline. V lost 6 bases to trimming and J lost 2 bases, with 14 bases between them. The CDR3 is CAIRGQSHPYEQYF. The CDR3 nucleotides read TGTGCCATCAGGGGTCAGTCCCACCCCTACGAGCAGTACTTC.

This clonotype was detected many times. V gene TRBV12-3 or TRBV12-4 combines with J gene TRBJ2-5; TRBD2 matches at 8 bases. V shed 6 bases and J 0 bases; nucleotides not matched to a gene: 9. The CDR3 contains 16 residues. CDR3 nucleotide sequence: TGTGCCAGCAGCCTGCGGGGGGCGGGAGACCAAGAGACCCAGTACTTC. Its protein product is CASSLRGAGDQETQYF.

CDR3 DNA sequence: TGTGCCAGCAGTGAAGGGGGGACTCCAACCCAGAACTATGGCTACACCTTC. It specifies CASSEGGTPTQNYGYTF. The V call is TRBV6-1, the J call TRBJ1-2; D might be TRBD1 (5 bases). V lost 1 base to trimming and J lost 2 bases, with 17 bases between them. Germline lookup yields CDR1 MNHNS and CDR2 SASEGT. The CDR3 runs 17 residues.

This clonotype was seen ten or more times. The chain links TRBV11-3 to TRBJ2-7, with 9 bases that match TRBD1. There are 16 residues in the CDR3. From germline, CDR1 is SGHNT and CDR2 YENEEA. The V segment lost 3 bases and the J segment 2 bases; nucleotides outside the gene matches: 8. CDR3 bases: TGTGCCAGCAGCTTCGATCCGGGACAGGGACCCTACGAGCAGTACTTC. Protein: CASSFDPGQGPYEQYF.

This clonotype occurred many times. CDR3 sequence (DNA): TGTGCCAGCAGCTTAGGGGGCCAACGCGAGCAGTACTTC. Translating it yields CASSLGGQREQYF. The chain uses TRBV7-2 and TRBJ2-7, with a weak D call TRBD1 (5 bases). V was trimmed by 1 base and J by 6 bases, leaving 10 bases between them. Germline V gives CDR1 SGHTA, CDR2 FQGNSA. The CDR3 is 13 residues long.